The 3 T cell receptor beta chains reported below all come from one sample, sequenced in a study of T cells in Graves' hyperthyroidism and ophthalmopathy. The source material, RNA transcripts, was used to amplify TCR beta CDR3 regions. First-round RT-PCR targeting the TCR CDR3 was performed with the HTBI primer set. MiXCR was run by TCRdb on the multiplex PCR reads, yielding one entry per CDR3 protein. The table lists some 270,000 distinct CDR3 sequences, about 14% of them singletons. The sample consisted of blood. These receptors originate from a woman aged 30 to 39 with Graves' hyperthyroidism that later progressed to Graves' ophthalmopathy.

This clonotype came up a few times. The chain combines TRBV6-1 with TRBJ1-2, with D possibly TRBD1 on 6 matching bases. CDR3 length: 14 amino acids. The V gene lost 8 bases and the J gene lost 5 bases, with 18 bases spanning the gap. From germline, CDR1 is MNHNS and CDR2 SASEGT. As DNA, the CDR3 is TGTGCCAGCGAGAAGGGGGGGAATGGGTATGGCTACACCTTC. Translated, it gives CASEKGGNGYGYTF.

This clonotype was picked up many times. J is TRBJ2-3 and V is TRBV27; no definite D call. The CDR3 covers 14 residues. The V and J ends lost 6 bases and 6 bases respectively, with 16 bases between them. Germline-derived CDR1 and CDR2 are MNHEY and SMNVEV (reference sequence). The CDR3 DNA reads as TGTGCCAGCAGGCCCCCGACCGACTGGGATACGCAGTATTTT. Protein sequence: CASRPPTDWDTQYF.

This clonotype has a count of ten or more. The chain's CDR3 is CASSGRISYEQYF. The CDR3 DNA reads as TGTGCCAGCAGTGGGAGGATCTCCTACGAGCAGTACTTC. The J gene is TRBJ2-7, the V gene TRBV28; tentative D call: TRBD2 (6 bases). This CDR3 contains 13 residues. V was trimmed by 5 bases and J by 0 bases, leaving 8 bases between them. Germline V gene sequence: CDR1 MDHEN, CDR2 SYDVKM.